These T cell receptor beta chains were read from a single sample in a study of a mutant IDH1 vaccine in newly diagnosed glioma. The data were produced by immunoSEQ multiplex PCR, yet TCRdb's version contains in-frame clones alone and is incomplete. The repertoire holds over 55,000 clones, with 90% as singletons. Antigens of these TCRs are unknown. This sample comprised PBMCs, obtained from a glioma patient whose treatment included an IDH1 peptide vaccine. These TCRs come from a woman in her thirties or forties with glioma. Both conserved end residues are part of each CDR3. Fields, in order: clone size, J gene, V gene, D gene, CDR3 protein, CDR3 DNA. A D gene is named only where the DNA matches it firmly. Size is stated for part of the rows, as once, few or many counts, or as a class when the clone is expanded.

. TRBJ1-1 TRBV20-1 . CSAGWRTEAFF TGCAGTGCTGGGTGGCGCACTGAAGCTTTCTTT
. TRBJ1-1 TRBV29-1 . CSVQKENTEAFF TGCAGCGTTCAAAAGGAGAACACTGAAGCTTTCTTT
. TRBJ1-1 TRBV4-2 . CASSRPGDTEAFF TGTGCCAGCAGCCGCCCAGGGGACACTGAAGCTTTCTTT
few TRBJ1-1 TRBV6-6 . CASGIGDQNTEAFF TGTGCCAGCGGGATAGGGGACCAGAACACTGAAGCTTTCTTT
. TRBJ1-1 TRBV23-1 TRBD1 CASSQSYRDRANGAF TGCGCCAGCAGTCAATCCTACCGAGACAGGGCGAATGGGGCGTTT
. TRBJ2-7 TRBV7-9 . CASSLWGNYEQYF TGTGCCAGCAGCCTTTGGGGGAACTACGAGCAGTACTTC
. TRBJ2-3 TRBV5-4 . CASSFFSTDTQYF TGTGCCAGCAGCTTTTTCAGCACAGATACGCAGTATTTT
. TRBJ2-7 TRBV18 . CASSRSSDRAYEQYF TGTGCCAGCTCCCGATCATCGGACAGAGCCTACGAGCAGTACTTC
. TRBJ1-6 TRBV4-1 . CASSQEWRQSNSPLHF TGCGCCAGCAGCCAAGAATGGCGGCAGAGTAATTCACCCCTCCACTTT
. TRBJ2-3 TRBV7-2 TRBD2 CASSPWGGRGGLTDTQYF TGTGCCAGCAGCCCCTGGGGGGGGCGGGGGGGCCTTACAGATACGCAGTATTTT
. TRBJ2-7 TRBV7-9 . CASSYTGSEQYF TGTGCCAGCAGCTATACAGGGTCCGAGCAGTACTTC
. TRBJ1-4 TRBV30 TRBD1 CAWSVSRGLGEKLFF TGTGCCTGGAGTGTTAGCAGGGGGCTTGGTGAAAAACTGTTTTTT
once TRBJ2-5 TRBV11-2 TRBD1 CASSPRTGRQETQYF TGTGCCAGCAGCCCACGGACAGGGAGACAGGAGACCCAGTACTTC
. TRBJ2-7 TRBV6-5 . CASSYSTGGVYEQYF TGTGCCAGCAGTTACTCGACCGGGGGCGTCTACGAGCAGTACTTC
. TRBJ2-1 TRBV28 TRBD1 CASSATNPRQGGYNEQFF TGTGCCAGCAGTGCAACAAACCCGCGACAGGGCGGCTACAATGAGCAGTTCTTC
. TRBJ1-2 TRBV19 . CASSMEPLGYYGYTF TGTGCCAGTAGTATGGAGCCCCTCGGCTACTATGGCTACACCTTC
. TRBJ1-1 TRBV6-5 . CASRFLLGTEAFF TGTGCCAGCAGATTTCTTTTGGGGACTGAAGCTTTCTTT
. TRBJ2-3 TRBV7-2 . CASSSLQTDTQYF TGTGCCAGCAGCTCGCTGCAGACAGATACGCAGTATTTT
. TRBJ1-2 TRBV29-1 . CSVVSTEGRSGGYTF TGCAGCGTTGTCTCAACGGAGGGCAGGTCCGGGGGCTACACCTTC
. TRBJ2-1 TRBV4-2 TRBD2 CASSQGPSGAYNEQFF TGTGCCAGCAGCCAAGGGCCTAGCGGGGCCTACAATGAGCAGTTCTTC
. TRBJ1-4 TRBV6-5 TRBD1 CASRAYRGTNEKLFF TGTGCCAGCAGAGCCTACAGGGGAACTAATGAAAAACTGTTTTTT
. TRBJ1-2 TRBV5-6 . CASSLALRDPRNGYTF TGTGCCAGCAGCTTGGCCCTCAGGGACCCGAGGAATGGCTACACCTTC
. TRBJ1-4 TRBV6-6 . CASIFNEKLFF TGTGCCAGCATCTTCAATGAAAAACTGTTTTTT